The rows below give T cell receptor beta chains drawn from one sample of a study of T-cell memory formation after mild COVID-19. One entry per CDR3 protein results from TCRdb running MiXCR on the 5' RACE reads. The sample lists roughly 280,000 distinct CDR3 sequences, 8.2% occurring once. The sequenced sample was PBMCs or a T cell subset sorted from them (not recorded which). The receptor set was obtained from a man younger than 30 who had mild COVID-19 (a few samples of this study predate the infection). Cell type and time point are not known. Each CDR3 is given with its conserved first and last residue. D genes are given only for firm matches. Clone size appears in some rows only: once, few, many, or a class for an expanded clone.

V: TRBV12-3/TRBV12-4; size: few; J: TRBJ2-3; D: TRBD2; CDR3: CASSLVRLAGGFTDTQYF; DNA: TGTGCCAGCAGTTTAGTACGCTTAGCGGGGGGATTCACAGATACGCAGTATTTT
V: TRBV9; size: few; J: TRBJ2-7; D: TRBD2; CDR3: CASSVDPGGSTYEQYF; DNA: TGTGCCAGCAGCGTAGATCCTGGCGGGAGTACCTACGAGCAGTACTTC
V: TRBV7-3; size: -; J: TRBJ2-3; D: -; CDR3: CASSLTGRSTDTQYF; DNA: TGTGCCAGCAGCTTAACGGGACGGAGCACAGATACGCAGTATTTT
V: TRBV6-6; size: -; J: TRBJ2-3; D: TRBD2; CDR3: CASSSSGFTDTQYF; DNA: TGTGCCAGCAGTTCTAGCGGGTTTACAGATACGCAGTATTTT
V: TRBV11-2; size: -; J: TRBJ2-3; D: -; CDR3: CASSLFGGITDTQYF; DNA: TGTGCCAGCAGCTTATTCGGAGGGATCACAGATACGCAGTATTTT
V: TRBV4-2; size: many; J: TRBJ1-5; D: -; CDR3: CASSQRPGANQPQHF; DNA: TGTGCCAGCAGCCAACGACCAGGGGCTAATCAGCCCCAGCATTTT
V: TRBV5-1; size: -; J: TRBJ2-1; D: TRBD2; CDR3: CASSFVLAGDSYNEQFF; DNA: TGCGCCAGCAGCTTCGTCCTAGCGGGGGACTCCTACAATGAGCAGTTCTTC
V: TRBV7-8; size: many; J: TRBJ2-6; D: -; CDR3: CASSLKSSGANVLTF; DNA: TGTGCCAGCAGCTTGAAGAGTTCCGGGGCCAACGTCCTGACTTTC
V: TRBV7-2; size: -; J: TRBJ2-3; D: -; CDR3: CASMSSGLSTDTQYF; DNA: TGTGCCAGCATGTCAAGTGGCCTTAGCACAGATACGCAGTATTTT
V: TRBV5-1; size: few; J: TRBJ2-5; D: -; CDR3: CASSTSGEETQYF; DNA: TGCGCCAGCAGTACCTCGGGGGAAGAGACCCAGTACTTC
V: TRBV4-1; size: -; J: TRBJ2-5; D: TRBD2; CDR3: CASSLEGRGETQYF; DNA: TGCGCCAGCAGCCTGGAGGGGCGGGGGGAGACCCAGTACTTC
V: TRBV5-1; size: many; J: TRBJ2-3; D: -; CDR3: CASSFQGLGTDTQYF; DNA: TGCGCCAGCAGCTTTCAGGGCCTTGGGACAGATACGCAGTATTTT
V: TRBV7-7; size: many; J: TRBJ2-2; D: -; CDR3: CASSLRGGYTGELFF; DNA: TGTGCCAGCAGCTTAAGAGGGGGGTACACCGGGGAGCTGTTTTTT
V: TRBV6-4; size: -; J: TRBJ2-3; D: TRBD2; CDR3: CASSEDSGGGTDTQYF; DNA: TGTGCCAGCAGTGAGGATTCGGGGGGGGGCACAGATACGCAGTATTTT
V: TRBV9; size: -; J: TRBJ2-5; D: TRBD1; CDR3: CASSGTGGLLETQYF; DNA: TGTGCCAGTTCCGGGACAGGGGGCTTACTGGAGACCCAGTACTTC
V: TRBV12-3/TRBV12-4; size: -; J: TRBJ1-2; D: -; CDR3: CASRARTSGGYTF; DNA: TGTGCCAGCAGGGCCCGTACAAGTGGTGGCTACACCTTC
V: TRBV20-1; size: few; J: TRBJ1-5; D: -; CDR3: CSASMGTGNSNQPQHF; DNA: TGCAGTGCTAGTATGGGGACCGGCAATAGCAATCAGCCCCAGCATTTT
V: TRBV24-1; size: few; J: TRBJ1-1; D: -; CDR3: CATSPALGTEAFF; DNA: TGTGCCACCAGCCCGGCCCTGGGGACTGAAGCTTTCTTT
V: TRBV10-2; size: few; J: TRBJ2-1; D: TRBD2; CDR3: CASSGLAGSSYNEQFF; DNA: TGCGCCAGCAGTGGTTTAGCGGGGTCATCCTACAATGAGCAGTTCTTC
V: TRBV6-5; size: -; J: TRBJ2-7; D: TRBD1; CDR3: CASSTLGQGREQYF; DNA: TGTGCCAGCAGCACCCTGGGACAGGGGAGAGAGCAGTACTTC
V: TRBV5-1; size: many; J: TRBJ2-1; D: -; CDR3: CASSPRGDSGYNEQFF; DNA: TGCGCCAGCAGCCCGAGGGGGGACTCAGGGTACAATGAGCAGTTCTTC
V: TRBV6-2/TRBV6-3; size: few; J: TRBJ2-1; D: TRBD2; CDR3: CASSGPGGGPYNEQFF; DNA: TGTGCCAGCAGTGGCCCCGGCGGGGGGCCTTACAATGAGCAGTTCTTC
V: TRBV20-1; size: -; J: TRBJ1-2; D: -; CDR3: CSGDRSYGYTF; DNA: TGCAGTGGTGACAGGAGCTATGGCTACACCTTC
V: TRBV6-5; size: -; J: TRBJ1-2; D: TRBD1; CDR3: CASSSDRVKGYTF; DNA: TGTGCCAGCAGTTCCGACAGGGTTAAAGGCTACACCTTC
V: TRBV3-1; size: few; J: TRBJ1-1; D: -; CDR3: CASSQDSGWDTEAFF; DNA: TGTGCCAGCAGCCAAGATTCCGGGTGGGACACTGAAGCTTTCTTT